These T cell receptor beta chains were read from a single sample in a study of T-cell memory formation after mild COVID-19. TCRdb used MiXCR to reprocess the 5' RACE reads, holding one entry per CDR3 protein. The repertoire has around 300,000 distinct CDR3 sequences, 15% to 20% of them found once; the top ten carry 20% to 25%. The material sequenced was PBMCs or a T cell subset sorted from them (not recorded which). Every receptor here comes from a man aged 18-30 years who had mild COVID-19 (a few samples of this study predate the infection). Cell type and time point are not known. Both conserved end residues are part of each CDR3. Fields, in order: J gene, V gene, D gene, clone size, CDR3 DNA, CDR3 protein. D genes are given only for firm matches. Rows give clone size only sometimes, using once, few, many, or a class for an expanded clone.

J: TRBJ2-5
V: TRBV5-1
D: .
size: .
DNA: TGCGCCAGCAGCCAAGCCGTCCTATGGGGCCACCAAGAGACCCAGTACTTC
CDR3: CASSQAVLWGHQETQYF

J: TRBJ2-3
V: TRBV6-2/TRBV6-3
D: .
size: .
DNA: TGTGCCAGCAGACCGACAGCCACAGATACGCAGTATTTT
CDR3: CASRPTATDTQYF

J: TRBJ2-3
V: TRBV10-1
D: .
size: .
DNA: TGCGCCAGCAGTGAGTTGGGCGGGATTAGCACAGATACGCAGTATTTT
CDR3: CASSELGGISTDTQYF

J: TRBJ2-3
V: TRBV20-1
D: TRBD2
size: .
DNA: TGCAGTGCTAGAGATGGGACTAGCGGGGCCTCCTGGGATACGCAGTATTTT
CDR3: CSARDGTSGASWDTQYF

J: TRBJ1-5
V: TRBV2
D: TRBD1
size: .
DNA: TGTGCCAGCAGTGCTTCGGGACAGGGGGACAATCAGCCCCAGCATTTT
CDR3: CASSASGQGDNQPQHF

J: TRBJ2-7
V: TRBV6-5
D: .
size: few
DNA: TGTGCCAGCAGTTGGATGCAGGGGGGCGAGCAGTACTTC
CDR3: CASSWMQGGEQYF

J: TRBJ1-2
V: TRBV4-3
D: .
size: .
DNA: TGCGCCAGCAGCCAAGATGGGGATGACAGCGGCTATGGCTACACCTTC
CDR3: CASSQDGDDSGYGYTF

J: TRBJ1-1
V: TRBV20-1
D: .
size: .
DNA: TGCAGTGCTAGGAAGGCAGGCGCTGAAGCTTTCTTT
CDR3: CSARKAGAEAFF

J: TRBJ1-2
V: TRBV20-1
D: .
size: few
DNA: TGCAGTGCTAGATGGGACGGAGGGAACTATGGCTACACCTTC
CDR3: CSARWDGGNYGYTF

J: TRBJ2-1
V: TRBV10-2
D: .
size: .
DNA: TGCGCCAGCAGGGACGTAAGCCACAATGAGCAGTTCTTC
CDR3: CASRDVSHNEQFF

J: TRBJ1-1
V: TRBV7-6
D: .
size: .
DNA: TGTGCCAGCAGTATAGAAACGAACACTGAAGCTTTCTTT
CDR3: CASSIETNTEAFF

J: TRBJ1-2
V: TRBV25-1
D: .
size: few
DNA: TGTGCCAGCCTCCTGGAAGGGTTCGGCTACACCTTC
CDR3: CASLLEGFGYTF

J: TRBJ2-1
V: TRBV20-1
D: .
size: few
DNA: TGCAGTGCCTTGGACTTTCACTACGCCAACAATGAGCAGTTCTTC
CDR3: CSALDFHYANNEQFF

J: TRBJ2-1
V: TRBV6-5
D: .
size: few
DNA: TGTGCCAGCAGTTACTCGCGCAGGAATAACAATGAGCAGTTCTTC
CDR3: CASSYSRRNNNEQFF

J: TRBJ2-1
V: TRBV6-2/TRBV6-3
D: .
size: many
DNA: TGTGCCAGCAGCAGGAGGGACAATGAGCAGTTCTTC
CDR3: CASSRRDNEQFF

J: TRBJ2-6
V: TRBV20-1
D: TRBD1
size: few
DNA: TGCAGTGCTAGAACAGGGGGAGATGGGGCCAACGTCCTGACTTTC
CDR3: CSARTGGDGANVLTF

J: TRBJ1-2
V: TRBV7-9
D: .
size: many
DNA: TGTGCCAGCAGCCCGGAGAACTATGGCTACACCTTC
CDR3: CASSPENYGYTF